The clone carrying this T cell receptor beta chain was recorded many times. TCRdb processed the 5' RACE reads anew with MiXCR; each CDR3 protein has one entry. The sample has about 70,000 distinct CDR3 sequences; around 4.8% are singletons. This entry is derived from a study of neurological immune-mediated disorders. The CDR3 is 16 residues long. Germline assignment: CDR1 MNHEY and CDR2 SVGEGT. The V gene end was trimmed by 5 bases and the J gene end by 4 bases; junction bases not matched to a gene: 10. Sample: PBMCs. J is TRBJ2-1 and V is TRBV6-2 or TRBV6-3; 8 bases line up with TRBD2. This clonotype originated in a woman between 65 and 79 years old with multiple sclerosis. CDR3 sequence: CASSPGRASGYNEQFF. DNA of the CDR3: TGTGCCAGCAGTCCCGGCCGGGCTAGCGGGTACAATGAGCAGTTCTTC.